The 23 T cell receptor beta chains below all came from one sample that was sequenced in a study of T cell responses to AZD1222 COVID-19 vaccine. Method: immunoSEQ multiplex PCR; TCRdb's copy keeps in-frame clones and lacks some. Seen here are about 100,000 clones, about 83% observed once, and the top ten hold about a sixth. Sequences were derived from peripheral blood, sampled on day 0 of AZD1222 vaccination. These receptors came from an adult in good health.

Turning to this clone: Additional DNA sequences in this sample encode the identical CDR3. The chain links TRBV5-1 to TRBJ1-6; possibly TRBD1 for D (5 bases). Germline V gene data show CDR1 as SGHRS and CDR2 as YFSETQ. V was pared by 0 bases and J by 8 bases, with 6 bases between. The CDR3 extends over 13 amino acids. CDR3 region: CASSLDRYSPLHF. The DNA for the CDR3 is TGCGCCAGCAGCTTGGACAGGTATTCACCCCTCCACTTT.

This chain uses TRBV21-1 with TRBJ2-5; the table's D gene call, TRBD1, was not cross checked with the DNA. TRBV21-1 is a recognized pseudogene. CDR3 length: 15 amino acids. The CDR3 bases are TGTGCCAGCAGCAAAGCCCGGGACAGACAAGAGACCCAGTACTTC. Translating it yields CASSKARDRQETQYF.

The rearrangement links TRBV18 to TRBJ1-5, with D unclear. Germline-derived CDR1 and CDR2 are KGHSH and LQKENI. The CDR3 has 15 amino acids. Deletions cut 4 bases from V and 1 base from J, with 11 bases between. CDR3 in DNA: TGTGCCAGCTCACTAACATCAGGCAGCAATCAGCCCCAGCATTTT. Protein product: CASSLTSGSNQPQHF.

The rearrangement uses TRBV19 and TRBJ1-3; the D is unclear. Germline CDR1 is LNHDA and CDR2 is SQIVND (reference sequence). The CDR3 contains 16 residues. Trimming removed 7 bases from V and 0 bases from J, with 16 bases in between. The CDR3 region is CASISAADFSGNTIYF. CDR3 nucleotide sequence: TGTGCCAGTATCTCGGCGGCCGATTTCTCTGGAAACACCATATATTTT.

This clone is deemed medium-sized. The chain links TRBV7-9 to TRBJ2-7, with TRBD1 matching 7 bases. CDR1 is SEHNR, CDR2 FQNEAQ, per germline (reference sequence). V was pared by 5 bases and J by 5 bases, with 9 bases of the junction left unmatched. The CDR3 runs to 14 residues. CDR3 sequence: CASSPRQGRDEQYF. In nucleotides, the CDR3 is TGTGCCAGCAGCCCTAGACAGGGTCGGGACGAGCAGTACTTC.

This chain connects TRBV3-1 (or the pseudogene TRBV3-2) to TRBJ1-6; unclear D gene. The CDR3 has 15 amino acids. V lost 4 bases, J lost 1 base, and 8 bases lay in between. The germline gives CDR1 LGHDT, CDR2 YNNKEL (reference sequence). In DNA, the CDR3 is TGTGCCAGCAGCCCCTACTCGTCCTATAATTCACCCCTCCACTTT. Translating gives CASSPYSSYNSPLHF.

CDR3 protein: CASSSTGALLYEQYF. The DNA for the CDR3 is TGTGCCAGCAGCTCCACAGGGGCCCTTCTTTACGAGCAGTACTTC. This chain links TRBV7-2 with TRBJ2-7; 7 bases fit TRBD1. The CDR3 is made up of 15 amino acids. The V gene's germline CDR1 is SGHTA and CDR2 FQGNSA. The V segment lost 4 bases and the J segment 4 bases; nucleotides outside the gene matches: 10. The variable domain in full, with the rest retrieved from reference TRBV7-2 and TRBJ2-7, is GAGVSQSPSNKVTEKGKDVELRCDPISGHTALYWYRQSLGQGLEFLIYFQGNSAPDKSGLPSDRFSAERTGGSVSTLTIQRTQQEDSAVYLCASSSTGALLYEQYFGPGTRLTVT.

The chain carries TRBV20-1 and TRBJ2-5, with D possibly TRBD1 on 6 matching bases. V was shortened by 3 bases and J by 5 bases, with 13 bases between the two germline ends. This CDR3 has 13 amino acids. Germline values: CDR1 DFQATT, CDR2 SNEGSKA (reference sequence). The CDR3 is CSASPGDVETQYF. CDR3 in DNA: TGCAGTGCTAGTCCAGGGGATGTGGAGACCCAGTACTTC.

The gene calls are TRBV6-5 and TRBJ2-5; 9 bases are shared with TRBD2. The CDR3 loop spans 15 amino acids. The germline gives CDR1 MNHEY, CDR2 SVGAGI. With 7 bases clipped from V and 1 base from J, the junction kept 7 bases outside the gene matches. The CDR3 nucleotides are TGTGCCAGCACTCGCGGGGGGGCTTCCCAAGAGACCCAGTACTTC. Its protein product is CASTRGGASQETQYF.

The CDR3 DNA follows: TGCAGTGCTAGTCAAATAGCGGGGGGGCGATTTGCGAATACGCAGTATTTT. It codes for CSASQIAGGRFANTQYF. This chain links TRBV20-1 with TRBJ2-3; 11 bases match TRBD2. CDR3 length: 17 amino acids. V dropped 3 bases and J dropped 7; count of bases not matched to a gene: 15. Germline-derived CDR1 and CDR2 are DFQATT and SNEGSKA (reference sequence).

The chain uses TRBV27 and TRBJ2-7, with 9 bases aligning to TRBD2. Trimming removed 1 base from V and 2 bases from J; junction bases left unmatched: 3. This CDR3 has 15 amino acids. The germline V gene has CDR1 MNHEY and CDR2 SMNVEV (reference sequence). CDR3 loop: CASSLFAGGAYEQYF. The CDR3 DNA is TGTGCCAGCAGTTTATTCGCGGGGGGGGCCTACGAGCAGTACTTC.

DNA of the CDR3: TGTGCCAGCAGCTTATGGAAAGGGAACACTGAAGCTTTCTTT. Translation: CASSLWKGNTEAFF. The chain has TRBV7-8 and TRBJ1-1; D is uncertain. Trimming left V 2 bases short and J 1 base short, with 8 bases between. The CDR3 sequence is 14 residues long. From germline, CDR1 is SGHVS and CDR2 FQNEAQ.

The CDR3 sequence is CASSLDLWEQYF. For the CDR3, the DNA is TGTGCCAGCAGTCTCGATTTGTGGGAGCAGTACTTC. This chain links TRBV6-5 with TRBJ2-7; D gene ambiguous. The V end lost 5 bases, the J end lost 7 bases, and 12 bases lay between the germline ends. CDR3 length: 12 amino acids. Germline-derived CDR1 and CDR2 are MNHEY and SVGAGI.

The chain is built from TRBV3-1 (or the pseudogene TRBV3-2) and TRBJ2-2; a weak D match, TRBD2 (6 bases). The CDR3 has 16 residues. Germline V gene data show CDR1 as LGHDT and CDR2 as YNNKEL (reference sequence). The germline V and J ends were trimmed by 4 bases and 7 bases, with 19 bases remaining between them. The CDR3 is CASSPERLASVGELFF. The CDR3, as DNA: TGTGCCAGCAGCCCGGAGAGGCTAGCGAGTGTCGGGGAGCTGTTTTTT.

The chain links TRBV5-1 to TRBJ2-7; 7 bases are shared with TRBD1. Germline V CDR1 and CDR2: SGHRS, YFSETQ. The CDR3 has 15 residues. Losses at the gene ends were 1 base for V and 6 bases for J; bases not matched to a gene: 10. The CDR3 DNA reads as TGCGCCAGCAGCTTGTCCTCAGGGGGAGCGTTCGAGCAGTACTTC. This sequence encodes CASSLSSGGAFEQYF. The full variable domain, completed using reference TRBV5-1 and TRBJ2-7, is KAGVTQTPRYLIKTRGQQVTLSCSPISGHRSVSWYQQTPGQGLQFLFEYFSETQRNKGNFPGRFSGRQFSNSRSEMNVSTLELGDSALYLCASSLSSGGAFEQYFGPGTRLTVT.

The chain links TRBV6-5 to TRBJ1-2; D unresolved. The CDR3 consists of 14 residues. The germline gives CDR1 MNHEY, CDR2 SVGAGI. Trimming shortened V by 7 bases and J by 0 bases, and 12 bases separated the two germline ends. The CDR3 coding sequence is TGTGCCAGCAAGCGGGGATATTCTAACTATGGCTACACCTTC. Its translation: CASKRGYSNYGYTF.

The chain couples TRBV7-9 to TRBJ1-1; 8 bases fit TRBD1. Germline loops: CDR1 SEHNR, CDR2 FQNEAQ (reference sequence). There are 14 residues in the CDR3. The J segment lost 10 bases and the V segment lost 5 bases, leaving 12 bases of the junction unmatched. CDR3 DNA sequence: TGTGCCAGCAGCCAAACAGGGGGTACGTCACGAGCTTTCTTT. This gives the protein CASSQTGGTSRAFF.

This rearrangement joins TRBV3-1 (or the pseudogene TRBV3-2) to TRBJ2-7; 7 bases align to TRBD2. Germline lookup yields CDR1 LGHDT and CDR2 YNNKEL (reference sequence). The CDR3 length is 16 residues. The ends lost 4 bases at V and 5 bases at J; junction bases unmatched: 14. The CDR3 nucleotides read TGTGCCAGCAGCCGAACCTGGGGCAGCGGGAATAACGAGCAGTACTTC. Translating it yields CASSRTWGSGNNEQYF.

The V and J genes are TRBV9 and TRBJ1-2, with 8 nucleotides matching TRBD1. Germline V gives CDR1 SGDLS, CDR2 YYNGEE. This CDR3 region has 14 residues. V trimming: 3 bases; J trimming: 3 bases; junction bases outside the gene matches: 4. This chain's CDR3 is CASSGPGGDYGYTF. The CDR3 DNA sequence: TGTGCCAGCAGCGGACCAGGGGGCGACTATGGCTACACCTTC.

This sequence joins TRBV27 and TRBJ1-1; D is ambiguous. The CDR3 runs 15 residues. V lost 6 bases, J lost 1 base, and 15 bases lay in between. Germline V gene lookup returns CDR1 MNHEY and CDR2 SMNVEV (reference sequence). CDR3 region: CASRASNEKNTEAFF. The CDR3 bases are TGTGCCAGCAGGGCTTCAAACGAGAAGAACACTGAAGCTTTCTTT.

This chain links TRBV7-9 with TRBJ1-1; possibly TRBD1 for D (6 bases). The V gene's germline CDR1 is SEHNR and CDR2 FQNEAQ (reference sequence). The CDR3 contains 12 residues. V lost 5 bases, J lost 9 bases, and 13 bases lay in between. The CDR3 region has the DNA TGTGCCAGCAGCCCCCCCACAGGGAAAGCTTTCTTT. Residues: CASSPPTGKAFF.

This chain links TRBV27 with TRBJ2-1; 7 bases match TRBD2. CDR1 is MNHEY and CDR2 is SMNVEV in the germline V gene (reference sequence). There are 18 residues in the CDR3. Unmatched junction bases numbered 11, after V lost 0 bases and J lost 3 bases. CDR3 DNA sequence: TGTGCCAGCAGTTTATCGCTGATTGGAGGGGAGGGCTACAATGAGCAGTTCTTC. Translated, it gives CASSLSLIGGEGYNEQFF.

This clone came up a few times. The V gene is TRBV5-5, the J gene TRBJ2-7, with D hard to call. This CDR3 is built from 13 residues. Trimming took 5 bases from V and 4 from J, leaving 13 bases between them. Germline lookup yields CDR1 SGHKS and CDR2 YYEKEE (reference sequence). The CDR3 loop is CASSRAAQYEQYF. CDR3 in DNA: TGTGCCAGCAGTCGGGCAGCTCAGTACGAGCAGTACTTC.